Below, 8 T cell receptor beta chains from the same sample are listed, as sequenced in a study of T cell repertoires in cytomegalovirus infection. One entry per CDR3 protein results from TCRdb running MiXCR on the reads. Here the sample spans approximately 990,000 distinct CDR3 sequences, under 40% being singletons. The antigens of these receptors remain unknown. The source material was cultured CD8+ T cells from PBMCs, sampled from culture after CMV antigen stimulation. Receptors were obtained from a human donor in good health (CMV status not recorded). Some clones in this sample may be carry-over from other donors' samples.

The genes are TRBV6-1 and TRBJ1-4, with D unresolved. The CDR3 spans 13 residues. Germline CDR1 MNHNS, CDR2 SASEGT. Trimming pared 3 bases from V and 7 bases from J, leaving 9 bases between. CDR3 amino acids: CASSDRPSEKLFF. As DNA, the CDR3 is TGTGCCAGCAGTGACCGGCCATCTGAAAAACTGTTTTTT.

This clonotype was counted only a few times. The rearrangement uses TRBV7-6 and TRBJ2-3, with D possibly matching TRBD2 (5 bases). The germline V and J ends were trimmed by 5 bases and 5 bases, with 23 bases remaining between them. This CDR3 contains 17 residues. Germline V CDR1 and CDR2: SGHVS, FNYEAQ. The CDR3 DNA is TGTGCCAGCAGCGCCCGGGGTTCTTCCCATCGGGGAGATACGCAGTATTTT. This gives the protein CASSARGSSHRGDTQYF.

The gene calls are TRBV11-2 and TRBJ1-3, with D maybe TRBD1 (6 bases). The CDR3 loop spans 18 amino acids. Per the germline V gene, CDR1 is SGHAT and CDR2 is FQNNGV. V was cut by 1 base and J by 5 bases, with 21 bases left in between. CDR3 amino acids: CASSLVGGDYLLRNTIYF. CDR3 nucleotides: TGTGCCAGCAGCTTAGTAGGGGGGGACTACCTGTTGCGAAACACCATATATTTT.

The table lists this clonotype with a few counts. V usage is TRBV7-9 and J usage is TRBJ2-5, with 9 positions matching TRBD2. Germline V gene sequence: CDR1 SEHNR, CDR2 FQNEAQ (reference sequence). J lost 0 bases, V lost 4 bases, and 9 bases had no gene match. The CDR3 runs 17 residues. The CDR3 DNA reads TGTGCCAGCAGCTGGTCCCAGCGACTAGCGGACCAAGAGACCCAGTACTTC. Amino acid sequence: CASSWSQRLADQETQYF.

This clonotype has only a few counts. The CDR3 DNA sequence: TGTGCCAGCAGTTACCTCCTCTTCGGGACAGGGAGGAACTATGGCTACACCTTC. This gives the protein CASSYLLFGTGRNYGYTF. The V call is TRBV6-5, the J call TRBJ1-2, with 9 bases lining up with TRBD1. Germline lookup yields CDR1 MNHEY and CDR2 SVGAGI. This CDR3 has 18 residues. Losses at the gene ends were 2 bases for V and 2 bases for J; bases not matched to a gene: 12.

The rearrangement joins TRBV7-2 to TRBJ2-1; D uncertain. CDR1 is SGHTA, CDR2 FQGNSA, per germline. Trimming stripped 2 bases from V and 5 bases from J, with 10 bases between. The CDR3 is made up of 14 amino acids. CDR3 sequence reads: CASSLRRSDNEQFF. Written as DNA, the CDR3 is TGTGCCAGCAGCTTACGCAGGAGCGACAATGAGCAGTTCTTC.

The J gene is TRBJ1-5, the V gene TRBV19; 11 positions agree with TRBD1. The CDR3 spans 17 residues. The V gene end was trimmed by 7 bases and the J gene end by 0 bases; junction bases not matched to a gene: 8. CDR1 LNHDA and CDR2 SQIVND come from the germline V gene (reference sequence). In DNA form, the CDR3 reads TGTGCCAGTATCAAGGACAGGGGGCCCTATAGCAATCAGCCCCAGCATTTT. Residues: CASIKDRGPYSNQPQHF.

This clonotype was seen a single time. The CDR3 DNA sequence: TGTGCCAGCAGTCGGGACTATCCTATCGATGAGCAGTTCTTC. Protein product: CASSRDYPIDEQFF. The gene calls are TRBV6-2 or TRBV6-3 and TRBJ2-1; 7 bases map to TRBD2. Germline assignment: CDR1 MNHEY and CDR2 SVGEGT. The CDR3 runs to 14 residues. V lost 5 bases, J lost 8 bases, and 9 bases stayed unmatched.